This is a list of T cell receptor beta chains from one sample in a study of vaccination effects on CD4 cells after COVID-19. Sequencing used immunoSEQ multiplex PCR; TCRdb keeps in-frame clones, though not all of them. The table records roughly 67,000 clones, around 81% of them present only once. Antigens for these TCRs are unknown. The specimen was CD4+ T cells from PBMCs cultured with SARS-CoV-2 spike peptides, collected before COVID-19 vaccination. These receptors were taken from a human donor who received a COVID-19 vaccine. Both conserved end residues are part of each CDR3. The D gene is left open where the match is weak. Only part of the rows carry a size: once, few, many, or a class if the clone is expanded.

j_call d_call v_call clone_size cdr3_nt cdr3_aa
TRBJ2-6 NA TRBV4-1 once TGCGCCAGCAGCCCGACCATGGACAGCTCTGGGGCCAACGTCCTGACTTTC CASSPTMDSSGANVLTF
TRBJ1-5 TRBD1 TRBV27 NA TGTGCCAGCAGTTTATCAGGGGGACAGGGGAATCAGCCCCAGCATTTT CASSLSGGQGNQPQHF
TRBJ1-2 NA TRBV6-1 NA TGTGCCAGCAGTGATGCCAGGTCTTATGGCTACACCTTC CASSDARSYGYTF
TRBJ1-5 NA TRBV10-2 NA TGCGCCAGCAGTAACTTAGGTCAGCCCCAGCATTTT CASSNLGQPQHF
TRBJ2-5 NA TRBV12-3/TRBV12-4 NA TGTGCCAGCAGTTTATCCTCGGGGGCCCAGTACTTC CASSLSSGAQYF
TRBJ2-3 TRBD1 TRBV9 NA TGTGCCAGCAGCGTGAGAAGGACAGGGGGGGATACGCAGTATTTT CASSVRRTGGDTQYF
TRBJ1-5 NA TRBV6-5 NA TGTGCCAGCGGCGGGGGGGCTGGTCAGCCCCAGCATTTT CASGGGAGQPQHF
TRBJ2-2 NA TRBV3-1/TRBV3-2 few TGTGCCAGCAGCCCAAGAGGGACTGACATCGGGGAGCTGTTTTTT CASSPRGTDIGELFF
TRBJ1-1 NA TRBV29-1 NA TGCAGCGTTGAGACGGGACCGAACACTGAAGCTTTCTTT CSVETGPNTEAFF
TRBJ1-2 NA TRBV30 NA TGTGCCTGGAAGGCCTCGTGGGGGACCTATGGCTACACCTTC CAWKASWGTYGYTF
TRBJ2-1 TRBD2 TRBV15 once TGTGCCACCAGCAGTAAAGCGGGGGGCTACAATGAGCAGTTCTTC CATSSKAGGYNEQFF
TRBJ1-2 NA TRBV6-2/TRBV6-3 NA TGTGCCAGCAGCTTTGACAGGCTGGGCTATGGCTACACCTTC CASSFDRLGYGYTF
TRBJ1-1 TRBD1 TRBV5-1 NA TGCGCCAGCAGCTTGAATCAGGGGGGTACTGAAGCTTTCTTT CASSLNQGGTEAFF
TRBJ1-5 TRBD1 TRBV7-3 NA TGTGCCAGCAGCGTGGGACAGAACAATCAGCCCCAGCATTTT CASSVGQNNQPQHF
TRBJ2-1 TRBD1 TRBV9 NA TGTGCCAGCAGCGAACAGGGGATCCTCGGTGAGCAGTTCTTC CASSEQGILGEQFF
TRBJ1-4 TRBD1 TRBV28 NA TGTGCCAGCGGAACAGGGGGCGATGAAAAACTGTTTTTT CASGTGGDEKLFF
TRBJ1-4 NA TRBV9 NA TGTGCCAGCAGCCCCCGGGGAGGGGCAGATGAAAAACTGTTTTTT CASSPRGGADEKLFF
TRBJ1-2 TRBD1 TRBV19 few TGTGCCAGCGGACAGGGTTTCGACTATGGCTACACCTTC CASGQGFDYGYTF
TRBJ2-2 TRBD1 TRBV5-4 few TGTGCCAGCAGCCCGGATGGGGGGACAGGGGGCACCACCGGGGAGCTGTTTTTT CASSPDGGTGGTTGELFF
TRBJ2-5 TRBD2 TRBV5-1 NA TGCGCCAGCAGCTTACTAGCGGGGAGACAAGAGACCCAGTACTTC CASSLLAGRQETQYF
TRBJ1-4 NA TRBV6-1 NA TGTGCCAGCAGTAAAGCCCGTGGGCTGGCTAATGAAAAACTGTTTTTT CASSKARGLANEKLFF
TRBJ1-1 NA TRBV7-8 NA TGTGCCAGCAGTCTGACGGGGCCGAACACTGAAGCTTTCTTT CASSLTGPNTEAFF
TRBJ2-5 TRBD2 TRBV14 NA TGTGCCAGCAGCCATCGTATTACTAGCGGGGGGGGAGAGACCCAGTACTTC CASSHRITSGGGETQYF
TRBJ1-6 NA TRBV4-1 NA TGCGCCAGCAGCCGGACGGGAGGGACCCGGGGGTGGAATTCACCCCTCCACTTT CASSRTGGTRGWNSPLHF
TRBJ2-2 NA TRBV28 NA TGTGCCAGCAGTTCTACCGGACTCACCGGGGAGCTGTTTTTT CASSSTGLTGELFF
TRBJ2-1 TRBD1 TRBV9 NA TGTGCCAGCAGCGCTGTACAGGGGATCAATGAGCAGTTCTTC CASSAVQGINEQFF
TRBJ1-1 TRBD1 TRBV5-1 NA TGCGCCAGCAGGGACAGGGGGCCAACTGAAGCTTTCTTT CASRDRGPTEAFF
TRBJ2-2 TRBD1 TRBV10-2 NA TGCGCCAGCAGCTTCGACAGGGTAATGAACACCGGGGAGCTGTTTTTT CASSFDRVMNTGELFF
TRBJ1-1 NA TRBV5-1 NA TGCGCCAGCAGTTCTGACAGGTGGAACACTGAAGCTTTCTTT CASSSDRWNTEAFF
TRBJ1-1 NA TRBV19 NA TGTGCCAGTAGCGCCGGAAAGATGAACACTGAAGCTTTCTTT CASSAGKMNTEAFF
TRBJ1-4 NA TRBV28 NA TGTGCCAGCATACCCGGGACCCTTAATGAAAAACTGTTTTTT CASIPGTLNEKLFF
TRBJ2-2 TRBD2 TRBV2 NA TGTGCCAGCAGGTCCCCTAGCGGGGGGGCTAACACCGGGGAGCTGTTTTTT CASRSPSGGANTGELFF
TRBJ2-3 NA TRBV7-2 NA TGTGCCAGCAGCTTAGCAGGATCCCTGACAGATACGCAGTATTTT CASSLAGSLTDTQYF
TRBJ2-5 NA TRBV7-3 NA TGTGCCAGCAGCCGCGACAACGGAGAGACCCAGTACTTC CASSRDNGETQYF
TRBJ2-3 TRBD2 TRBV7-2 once TGTGCCAGCAGCGGCGGGGGGGCGGATACGCAGTATTTT CASSGGGADTQYF
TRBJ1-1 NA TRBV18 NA TGTGCCAGCTCACCACCGAGGGCTTCGAACACTGAAGCTTTCTTT CASSPPRASNTEAFF
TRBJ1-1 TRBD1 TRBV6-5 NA TGTGCCAGCAGTTACGACAGGGTGAACACTGAAGCTTTCTTT CASSYDRVNTEAFF
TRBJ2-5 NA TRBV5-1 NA TGCGCCAGCAGCCTGGCAGGGCCCCAAGAGACCCAGTACTTC CASSLAGPQETQYF
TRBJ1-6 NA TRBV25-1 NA TGTGCCAGCAGTGAATCTCAGCCAGGGCATTCACCCCTCCACTTT CASSESQPGHSPLHF
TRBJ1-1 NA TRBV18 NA TGTGCCAGCTCACGCCTTACTTCTTCGATCGTGGTGGGGGGTAGCACTGAAGCTTTCTTT CASSRLTSSIVVGGSTEAFF
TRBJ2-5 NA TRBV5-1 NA TGCGCCAGCAGCCCTGAGGGGGGACCCCAAGAGACCCAGTACTTC CASSPEGGPQETQYF
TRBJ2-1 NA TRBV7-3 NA TGTGCCAGCAGCTTAATAGGGGATGACTACAATGAGCAGTTCTTC CASSLIGDDYNEQFF
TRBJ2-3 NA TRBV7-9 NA TGTGCCAACCATTCGTGGGATACGCAGTATTTT CANHSWDTQYF
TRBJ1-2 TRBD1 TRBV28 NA TGTGCCAGCAGTTTACCCGGGACAGCCTTTAGGGGCTACACCTTC CASSLPGTAFRGYTF
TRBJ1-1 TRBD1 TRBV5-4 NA TGTGCCAGCAGCGCCGGGACAGGGAACACTGAAGCTTTCTTT CASSAGTGNTEAFF
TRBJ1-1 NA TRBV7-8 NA TGTGCCAGCAGTCCGGGACACTCGAACACTGAAGCTTTCTTT CASSPGHSNTEAFF